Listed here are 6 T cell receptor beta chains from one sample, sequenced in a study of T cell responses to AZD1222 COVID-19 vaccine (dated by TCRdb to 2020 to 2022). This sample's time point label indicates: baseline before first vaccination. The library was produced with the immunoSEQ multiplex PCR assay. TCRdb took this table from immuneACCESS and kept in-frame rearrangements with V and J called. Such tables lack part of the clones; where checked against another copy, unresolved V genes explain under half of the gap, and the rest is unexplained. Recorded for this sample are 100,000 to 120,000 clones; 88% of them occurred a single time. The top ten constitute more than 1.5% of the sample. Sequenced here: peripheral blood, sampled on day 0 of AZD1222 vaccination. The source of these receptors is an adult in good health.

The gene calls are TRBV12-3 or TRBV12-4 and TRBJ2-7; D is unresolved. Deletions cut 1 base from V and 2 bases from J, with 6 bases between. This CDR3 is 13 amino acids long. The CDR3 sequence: CASSLGAAYEQYF. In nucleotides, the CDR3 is TGTGCCAGCAGTTTAGGCGCAGCCTACGAGCAGTACTTC.

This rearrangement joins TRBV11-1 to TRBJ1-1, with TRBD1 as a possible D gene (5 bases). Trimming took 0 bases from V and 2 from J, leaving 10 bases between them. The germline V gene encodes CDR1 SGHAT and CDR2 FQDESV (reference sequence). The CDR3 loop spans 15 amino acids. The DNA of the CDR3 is TGTGCCAGCAGCTTAGCAGGGACGGGAAACACTGAAGCTTTCTTT. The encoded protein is CASSLAGTGNTEAFF.

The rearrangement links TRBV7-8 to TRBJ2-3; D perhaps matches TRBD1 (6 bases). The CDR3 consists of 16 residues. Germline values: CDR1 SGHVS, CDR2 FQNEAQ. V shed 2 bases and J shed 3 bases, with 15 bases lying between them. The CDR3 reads CASSLMVGRGTDTQYF. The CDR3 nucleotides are TGTGCCAGCAGCTTAATGGTCGGCAGGGGTACAGATACGCAGTATTTT.

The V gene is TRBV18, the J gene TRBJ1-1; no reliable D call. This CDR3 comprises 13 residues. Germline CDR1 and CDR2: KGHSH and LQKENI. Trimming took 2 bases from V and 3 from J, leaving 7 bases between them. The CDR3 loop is CASSPGSHTEAFF. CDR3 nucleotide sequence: TGTGCCAGCTCACCAGGGTCGCACACTGAAGCTTTCTTT.

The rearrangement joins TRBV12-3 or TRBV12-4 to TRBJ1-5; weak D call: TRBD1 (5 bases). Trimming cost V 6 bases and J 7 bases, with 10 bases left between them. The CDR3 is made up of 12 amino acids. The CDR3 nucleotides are TGTGCCAGCAGACGCGAGGGGCAGCCCCAGCATTTT. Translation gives CASRREGQPQHF.

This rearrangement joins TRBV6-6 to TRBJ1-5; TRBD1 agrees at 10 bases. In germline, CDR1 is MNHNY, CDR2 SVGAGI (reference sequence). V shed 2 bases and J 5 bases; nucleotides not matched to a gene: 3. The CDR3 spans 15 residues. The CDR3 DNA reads TGTGCCAGCAGTTACGGACAGGGGGGGTATCAGCCCCAGCATTTT. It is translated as CASSYGQGGYQPQHF.